This T cell receptor (beta chain) was found in a study of cytomegalovirus exposure and HLA in healthy donors (dated by TCRdb to 2016 to 2017). About the study as a whole: An earlier analysis of some 500 of the donors reported roughly 300 Gb of sequence data and roughly 110 million unique TCR beta sequences from about 179 million T cells. The aim of the study was to test whether cataloging public T cell receptors could identify signatures of past pathogen exposure. Along with the 666-subject first cohort, a separate validation cohort of about 110 different subjects was used. Of the approximately 400 genotyped donors, about 84% fell in the genetic ancestry cluster associated with self-reported Caucasian donors. The number of typed donors differed by locus: about 629-640 for A, B, C, DRB1 and DQB1; approximately 540 for DQA1; around 580 for DPA1; and about 450 for DPB1. An early release covering more than 500 HLA-typed donors comprised about 300 gigabases of sequencing data and about 90 million unique TCR sequences. Every repertoire in the discovery cohort had been generated on one and the same sequencing platform. The later analysis used no new phenotypic data to find candidate immune exposures, relying instead on TCR beta sequences and their occurrence across donors. Four or five DR-DQ haplotypes were treated as single units for association and clustering because of strong linkage in the cohort. Donor age, sex, ethnicity and CMV serostatus were collected together with the repertoire data. A later genetic analysis used genome-wide SNP genotypes for about 55% of the 666 donors, treating that subset as a discovery cohort. To predict cytomegalovirus infection status, the study combined high-throughput TCR immunosequencing, statistical association of individual TCRs with disease status, and machine learning. In an earlier analysis of roughly 600 of the donors, high-throughput TCR beta sequencing was used to judge whether each TCR beta V gene segment behaved as functional or pseudogenic. Class I and class II HLA loci were covered by the typing at four-digit resolution. A later analysis re-analyzed previously published TCR beta repertoires from 550 to 700 donors and added high-resolution HLA genotyping to study TCR occurrence patterns. The study profiled the T cell repertoires of about 720 subjects by immunosequencing and related them to cytomegalovirus serostatus. Among under 450 genotyped donors of the cohort, an average of around 240,000 unique TCR beta nucleotide sequences were sequenced per donor, 15% to 20% of them non-productive. Paper-wide results and their limitations: Three of the identified cytomegalovirus-associated TCR beta chains were confirmed in vitro to be specific for cytomegalovirus antigens. In a later analysis, most CMV-associated TCR beta chains were found to appear HLA-restricted, with HLA associations seemingly driven largely by CMV exposure. A further reported finding was that TCR beta sequences accurately predicted the HLA-A and HLA-B alleles for most subjects in the first cohort. Compared with the approximately 670-donor mean, donors in an Asian-associated ancestry cluster had fewer N-insertions in productive TCRs, according to a later genetic analysis. V-gene and J-gene trimming of TCR beta chains was associated with a missense DCLRE1C variant in a later genetic analysis, and the association was replicated in an independent cohort. The study listed approximately 150 TCR beta chains as associated with cytomegalovirus. A later analysis found that TCR association rates varied across HLA loci, with DRB1 alleles showing the most associated TCRs and HLA-C alleles the fewest. Cytomegalovirus status was reported to be diagnosed by the classifier with high specificity and sensitivity in both the original and validation cohorts. Compared with equally common non-associated chains, HLA-associated TCR beta chains in a later analysis were more clonally expanded and had lower generation probabilities. HLA typing was unavailable for some donors at each locus, so association tests used only the typed subset. Presence/absence analyses assumed roughly uniform sequencing depth across donors, an assumption that may not hold. For the cohort, immune exposure information was limited to CMV serostatus. Correlated functional status among segregating V segments might be attributable to linkage disequilibrium, but an unknown experimental factor could not be ruled out. A cluster of highly shared sequence variants was judged likely to be a technical artifact of the sequencing pipeline. In a later analysis, around 17,000 TCR beta sequences were associated with specific HLA alleles at a false discovery rate of 0.05. When HLA alleles, especially DR and DQ, strongly co-occurred, TCR associations were difficult to assign to individual alleles. In a later analysis, several top co-occurrence clusters were reported to appear linked to parvovirus B19, influenza, CMV and Epstein-Barr virus. It was suggested by the authors that the approach could potentially be generalized to other disease states and immunological phenotypes. An earlier analysis of approximately 530 of the donors showed that most TCR beta V segments appeared in productive rearrangements either about 87% or about 30% of the time, which broadly matched IMGT annotations. Most TCR sequences were seen in very few donors, while some public TCRs were found in many individuals. Some IMGT-functional V segments, including TRBV6-2 and TRBV6-3, could not be told apart with the 87-base-pair reads, so those segments were excluded. Because counts were too low, roughly 17 rarely observed V segments, including chromosome 9 orphons, were left out of the earlier analysis of a few hundred of the donors. Only TCR beta chains were sequenced in this cohort, and the absence of alpha or paired-chain data limited detectable features.

The cohort comprised 710 or so healthy bone marrow donors. Cohort members were all nominally healthy when sampled, although unrecorded immune exposures were likely present. The donor was CMV seronegative and was included in the group of a few hundred seronegative cohort members. A peripheral blood sample was collected from each donor, and TCR beta sequencing was performed on peripheral blood mononuclear cells. Genomic DNA extraction from the blood cell samples was performed with the Qiagen DNeasy Blood Extraction Kit. On this clone itself: Its binding antigen is unknown. No much larger clonotype is one base removed from it; base qualities were not supplied.

The receptor library was made with the immunoSEQ multiplex PCR assay. The multiplex PCR relied on a mix of 60 forward primers for TCR Vbeta segments and 13 reverse primers for TCR Jbeta segments. The CDR3 region of rearranged TCR beta genes was amplified from genomic DNA by a multiplex PCR assay. The amplified TCR beta libraries were sequenced on the Illumina HiSeq System as 87-base-pair reads. From the authors' description of their analysis: A later analysis counted some 80 million unique TCR beta chains across the 666 repertoires, and 9 million to 14 million of these chains were shared by at least two donors. To remove PCR and sequencing errors, raw reads were error-corrected and collapsed into unique sequences using a nearest-neighbor algorithm that merged closely related sequences. CDR3 sequences were aligned to IMGT reference sequences to assign V, D and J gene segments. Each retained sequence needed at least a six-nucleotide match to both a V gene segment and a J gene segment. Rearrangements were classified as productive when the CDR3 lacked stop codons and remained in frame with V and J, and all other rearrangements were classified as non-productive. Following IMGT convention, CDR3 was defined as the stretch from the second conserved V-encoded cysteine up to the conserved J-encoded phenylalanine. The earlier analysis of a few hundred of the donors excluded sequences that lacked an unambiguous match to a single V gene segment. In an earlier analysis of almost 600 of the donors, a V segment was called functional when productive rearrangements were above 56.7%, and segregating when the standard deviation between donors exceeded 5%. A statistical classification framework was built to diagnose cytomegalovirus status from the catalog of TCR beta chain sequences. V and J gene assignment, in a later analysis, came from comparing TCR nucleotide sequences with IMGT/GENE-DB human TR gene sequences. In a later analysis, CDR3 sequences and most-parsimonious VDJ recombination scenarios were assigned using the TCRdist pipeline. In a later analysis, each TCR beta chain was defined by its CDR3 amino acid sequence together with its V-gene family, and reads lacking a unique V-gene family were excluded. A later analysis removed several hundred highly shared, low-generation-probability nucleotide sequences to deal with suspected cross-contamination and a sequencing artifact. For each public chain, a later analysis derived a clonal expansion index from normalized ranks of inferred template counts within each repertoire. In a later analysis, generation probabilities were computed with a VDJ recombination model fitted to out-of-frame rearrangements, and the resulting probabilities were checked against IGoR. In a later analysis, hypergeometric tests were used to score TCR-TCR, TCR-HLA and TCR-CMV co-occurrence, with a repertoire-size bias correction applied to TCR pairs. False discovery rates were estimated in a later analysis by permuting HLA or CMV assignments 20 times. A later analysis grouped co-occurring TCRs with DBSCAN, adding TCRdist sequence similarity when clustering within HLA-allele-positive subsets. For co-occurrence clustering, repertoires with fewer than 30,000 or more than 120,000 public chains were excluded, along with four to six repertoires with anomalous nucleotide sharing. TCRdb's version of the immuneACCESS table is confined to in-frame rearrangements and falls short of the full clone set. An unresolved V gene accounts for under half of the shortfall where checked; the remainder is of unknown origin. The V and J calls and clone size are taken from that table; D and trimming were inferred from the DNA. A total of roughly 130,000 clones appear in this sample, approximately 67% of them only once. The ten biggest clones cover 5.5% to 7.5% of the sample.

Counted from cysteine to phenylalanine, this CDR3 has 16 amino acids. Kept here is only the CDR3 DNA, which spans 48 bases and is read in frame from base 1. The germline V gene specifies SGHRS as CDR1 and YFSETQ as CDR2. V and J are trimmed by 4 bases and 1 base, and the gene matches miss 7 bases of the junction. The sample taken for sequencing was PBMCs. The sequence is built from TRBV5-1 and TRBJ2-7; TRBD1 matches 11 bases in the middle. The sequence was collected from an older woman in good health and CMV-seronegative. The nucleotides read TGCGCCAGCAGCCTTGTTGGACAGGGGGCGTCCTACGAGCAGTACTTC. This yields the protein CASSLVGQGASYEQYF.